These T cell receptor beta chains were read from a single sample in a study of a mutant IDH1 vaccine in newly diagnosed glioma. Their antigen targets remain unknown. TCRdb keeps only in-frame clones here, not all; method: immunoSEQ multiplex PCR. The table shows tens of thousands of clones, with less than 80% occurring only once. The input for sequencing was PBMCs, taken from a glioma patient whose treatment included an IDH1 peptide vaccine. These receptor sequences come from a middle-aged man with glioma. CDR3s include the opening cysteine and the closing phenylalanine or tryptophan. Each record gives: clone size, D gene, J gene, V gene, CDR3 DNA, CDR3 protein. The D gene is left open where the match is weak. Some rows have no size entry. The others give once, few or many, or a class for an expanded clone.

>once|NA|TRBJ2-3|TRBV7-6
TGTGCCAGCAGCCAGTCTGGAGATACGCAGTATTTT
CASSQSGDTQYF
>NA|TRBD2|TRBJ2-1|TRBV18
TGTGCCAGCTCACCCAACTTGAGCGGGGGCAACAATGAGCAGTTCTTC
CASSPNLSGGNNEQFF
>NA|NA|TRBJ1-1|TRBV5-1
TGCGCCAGCAGCTTGGAGGGGCCAGGTGGCACTGAAGCTTTCTTT
CASSLEGPGGTEAFF
>NA|NA|TRBJ1-2|TRBV19
TGTGCCAGTACCTCCTCCAGTGTAGTGGGGGGCTACACCTTC
CASTSSSVVGGYTF
>few|NA|TRBJ1-5|TRBV28
TGTGCCAGCAGTGGCGGTCTGGTGGCCCAGCATTTT
CASSGGLVAQHF
>NA|NA|TRBJ2-1|TRBV7-8
TGTGCCAGCAGCTTCCGGGATGAGCAGTTCTTC
CASSFRDEQFF
>NA|NA|TRBJ1-5|TRBV4-1
TGCGCCAGCAGCCATGATCTCTTGAGTCGTCAGCCCCAGCATTTT
CASSHDLLSRQPQHF
>NA|TRBD2|TRBJ2-5|TRBV5-1
TGCGCCAGCAGCTTGGATCTAGCGGGAGGGCCAAAGACCCAGTACTTC
CASSLDLAGGPKTQYF
>NA|NA|TRBJ1-2|TRBV5-1
TGCGCCAGCCAGATACAGTCTAACTATGGCTACACCTTC
CASQIQSNYGYTF
>NA|NA|TRBJ2-1|TRBV29-1
TGCAGCGTTGAAGACGCCGAGTCAGGGGCATACAATGAGCAGTTCTTC
CSVEDAESGAYNEQFF